These 14 T cell receptor beta chains were all obtained from the same sample, sequenced in a study of metastatic and nonmetastatic thyroid tumors. TCRdb re-clonotyped the PCR reads via MiXCR. In the table there are around 19,000 clones, less than 20% of which are singletons. Not a single patient had been given any form of treatment at any point before undergoing thyroid surgery. Material: blood. The receptor source for this set is a female donor with papillary thyroid cancer or a benign thyroid nodule (not recorded which). Some clones in this sample may be carry-over from other donors' samples.

This clone was seen repeatedly, ten times or more. The gene calls are TRBV19 and TRBJ1-5; D ambiguous. Trimming stripped 0 bases from V and 3 bases from J, with 12 bases between. Per the germline V gene, CDR1 is LNHDA and CDR2 is SQIVND (reference sequence). The CDR3 sequence is 16 residues long. The CDR3 loop reads CASSIDPGGDNQPQHF. The CDR3 region has the DNA TGTGCCAGTAGTATAGATCCCGGCGGAGACAATCAGCCCCAGCATTTT.

For this clone: Just one base apart from a much larger clone, this may be a read error. This chain joins TRBV9 and TRBJ2-1; D uncertain. The CDR3 loop spans 13 amino acids. Germline-derived CDR1 and CDR2 are SGDLS and YYNGEE. The CDR3 protein is CASSGARYNERFF. The DNA of the CDR3 is TGTGCCAGCAGTGGAGCGCGCTACAATGAGCGGTTCTTC.

This clone was detected ten times or more. The chain employs TRBV9 and TRBJ1-6; TRBD1 matches 8 bases. The germline gives CDR1 SGDLS, CDR2 YYNGEE. V lost 3 bases and J lost 10; bases outside the gene matches: 9. The CDR3 runs to 15 residues. The CDR3 spells CASSGTGRKGSPLHF. CDR3 sequence (DNA): TGTGCCAGCAGCGGGACAGGGAGGAAGGGATCACCCCTCCACTTT.

This clone has at least ten counts. In the same sample, other DNA sequences code for this CDR3. The chain carries TRBV5-1 and TRBJ1-1, with 11 bases that match TRBD1. The V gene's germline CDR1 is SGHRS and CDR2 YFSETQ. This CDR3 is 16 amino acids long. V was clipped by 6 bases and J by 7 bases; unmatched bases: 14. The CDR3 coding sequence is TGCGCCAGCACCATTGGGGGGACAGGGGGTAGAGGTGAAGCTTTCTTT. It encodes CASTIGGTGGRGEAFF.

Ten or more counts support this clone. CDR3 sequence (DNA): TGTGCCAGCAGTGTGGCCCAGGGAGCAGATACGCAGTATTTT. It encodes CASSVAQGADTQYF. The genes are TRBV2 and TRBJ2-3; D may match TRBD1 or TRBD2 (5 bases each). CDR3 length: 14 amino acids. Looked up from germline, CDR1 is SNHLY and CDR2 is FYNNEI. Trimming stripped 4 bases from V and 4 bases from J, with 12 bases between. Together with reference TRBV2 and TRBJ2-3, the CDR3 gives the full variable domain: EPEVTQTPSHQVTQMGQEVILRCVPISNHLYFYWYRQILGQKVEFLVSFYNNEISEKSEIFDDQFSVERPDGSNFTLKIRSTKLEDSAMYFCASSVAQGADTQYFGPGTRLTVL.

At least ten counts were recorded for this clone. One end of the junction is discordant with germline, which a read error may explain. The chain is built from TRBV18 and TRBJ1-5, with 10 nucleotides matching TRBD1. The CDR3 contains 15 residues. Germline V gene data show CDR1 as KGHSH and CDR2 as LQKENI. CDR3 loop: CTSSPPGTGDQPQHF. The DNA for the CDR3 is TGTACCAGCTCACCCCCGGGGACAGGGGATCAGCCCCAGCATTTT. Supplemented by reference TRBV18 and TRBJ1-5, the full variable domain reads NAGVMQNPRHLVRRRGQEARLRCSPMKGHSHVYWYRQLPEEGLKFMVYLQKENIIDESGMPKERFSAEFPKEGPSILRIQQVVRGDSAAYFCTSSPPGTGDQPQHFGDGTRLSIL.

This clone was recorded at least ten times. This chain uses TRBV28 with TRBJ2-7, with 7 bases matching TRBD2. Germline lookup yields CDR1 MDHEN and CDR2 SYDVKM. V lost 3 bases and J lost 0; bases outside the gene matches: 2. This CDR3 spans 14 amino acids. The CDR3 loop reads CASSLGGISYEQYF. The CDR3 DNA follows: TGTGCCAGCAGTTTGGGGGGGATCTCCTACGAGCAGTACTTC.

V gene TRBV7-9 combines with J gene TRBJ1-2, with a weak D call TRBD1 (6 bases). CDR1 and CDR2 from the germline V gene are SEHNR and FQNEAQ (reference sequence). The CDR3 runs to 11 residues. The V end lost 4 bases, the J end lost 8 bases, and 8 bases lay between the germline ends. CDR3 nucleotides: TGTGCCAGCAGCTCAGGGGAAGGCTACACCTTC. It specifies CASSSGEGYTF.

The chain employs TRBV6-5 and TRBJ2-7; D ambiguous. The germline V gene encodes CDR1 MNHEY and CDR2 SVGAGI. This CDR3 has 15 residues. V gave up 6 bases and J gave up 0 bases, with 15 bases separating them. The DNA of the CDR3 is TGTGCCAGCAGCTTACTCCTTCAGACCTCCTACGAGCAGTACTTC. Amino acids: CASSLLLQTSYEQYF.

The rearrangement links TRBV5-1 to TRBJ2-1, with D maybe TRBD1 (5 bases). The CDR3 extends over 13 amino acids. V lost 4 bases, J lost 9 bases, and 14 bases lay in between. The germline gives CDR1 SGHRS, CDR2 YFSETQ. This CDR3 is CASSPTACAEQFF. CDR3 coding DNA: TGCGCCAGCAGCCCGACAGCGTGCGCTGAGCAGTTCTTC.

The V gene is TRBV7-9, the J gene TRBJ1-2; 7 bases match TRBD1. The V gene end was trimmed by 5 bases and the J gene end by 6 bases; junction bases not matched to a gene: 9. This CDR3 spans 14 amino acids. CDR1 and CDR2 (germline): SEHNR, FQNEAQ (reference sequence). CDR3 in DNA: TGTGCCAGCAGCGAACAGGGGACAGTGGATGGCTACACCTTC. Translated, it gives CASSEQGTVDGYTF.

This clone was counted many times. J is TRBJ2-7 and V is TRBV5-4; the D gene is possibly TRBD2 (5 bases). V was clipped by 2 bases and J by 4 bases, with 10 bases between them. CDR1 is SGHNT and CDR2 is YYREEE in the germline V gene (reference sequence). The CDR3 contains 13 residues. DNA for the CDR3: TGTGCCAGCAGCTTCGAACGGGAATACGAGCAGTACTTC. Amino acids: CASSFEREYEQYF.

This clone showed up many times. The CDR3 protein is CAWSTTGQGDTEAFF. The CDR3 DNA reads TGTGCCTGGAGTACGACGGGACAGGGAGACACTGAAGCTTTCTTT. This sequence joins TRBV30 and TRBJ1-1; 9 nucleotides match TRBD1. This CDR3 has 15 amino acids. Germline V gene lookup returns CDR1 GTSNPN and CDR2 SVGIG (reference sequence). Trimming removed 2 bases from V and 3 bases from J; junction bases left unmatched: 7.

This clone was found many times. The chain recombines TRBV2 with TRBJ1-2; D not resolved. The CDR3 consists of 15 residues. Trimming removed 2 bases from V and 8 bases from J, with 18 bases in between. Germline CDR1 and CDR2: SNHLY and FYNNEI. The CDR3 spells CASSERGSQFEGYTF. The CDR3 nucleotides read TGTGCCAGCAGTGAACGCGGCAGCCAGTTCGAAGGCTACACCTTC.